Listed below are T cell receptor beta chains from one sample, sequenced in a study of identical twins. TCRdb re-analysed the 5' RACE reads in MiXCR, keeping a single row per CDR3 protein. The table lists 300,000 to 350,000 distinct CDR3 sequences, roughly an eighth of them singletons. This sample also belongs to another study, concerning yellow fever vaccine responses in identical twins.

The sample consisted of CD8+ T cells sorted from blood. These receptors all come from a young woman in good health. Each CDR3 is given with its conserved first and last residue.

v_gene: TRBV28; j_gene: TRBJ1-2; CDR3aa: CASSLGVNYGYTF
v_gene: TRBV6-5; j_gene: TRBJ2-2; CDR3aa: CASSYSTSPGVTGELFF
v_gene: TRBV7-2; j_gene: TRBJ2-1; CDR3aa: CASSLDGTTYNEQFF
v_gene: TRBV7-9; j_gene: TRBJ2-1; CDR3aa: CASIPAGGNEQFF
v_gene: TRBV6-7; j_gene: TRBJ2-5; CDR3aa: CASSYSRHRATSPCDF
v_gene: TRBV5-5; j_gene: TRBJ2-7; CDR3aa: CASSLMSERATYEQYF
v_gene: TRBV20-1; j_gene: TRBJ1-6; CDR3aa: CSADSGLSYNSPLHF
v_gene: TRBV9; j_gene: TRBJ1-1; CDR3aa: CASSVVRAEGEPFF
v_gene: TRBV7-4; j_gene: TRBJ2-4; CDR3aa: CASSLVRREKNIQYF
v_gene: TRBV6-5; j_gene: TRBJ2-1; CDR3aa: CASSFGGVSNEQFF
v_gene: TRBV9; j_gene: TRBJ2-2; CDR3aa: CASSVRTGQTGELFF
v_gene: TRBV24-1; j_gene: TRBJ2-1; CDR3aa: CATSGGGFSSYNEQFF
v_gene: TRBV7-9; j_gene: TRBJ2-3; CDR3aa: CASSLVVGSDTQYF
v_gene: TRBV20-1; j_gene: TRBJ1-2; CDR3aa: CSASPPDEYGYTF